This T cell receptor beta chain was documented in a study of blood T cell repertoires in COVID-19. On the study more broadly: Samples of COVID-19 (acute and convalescent) were obtained from the United States, Italy and Spain. PBMCs, B-cell-depleted T cells, or T cells were the source of the cDNA or gDNA that made up the material.

V lost 6 bases and J lost 4, with 12 bases in between. The CDR3 loop spans 13 amino acids. Per germline, CDR1 LNHDA and CDR2 SQIVND (reference sequence). The authors' processing: How many nucleated cells were present was estimated from reference gene primer amplification. Clones were sequenced by immunoSEQ multiplex PCR, and TCRdb holds only the in-frame ones, with some missing. D and trimming come from the DNA, and the V and J calls and clone size come from that table. The data show more than 350,000 clones, around 90% seen once. Seattle's enrolled individuals joined amid active infection and were then monitored longitudinally.

The chain is built from TRBV19 and TRBJ1-1, with D perhaps TRBD1 (6 bases). Sequenced: peripheral blood. The source of this sequence is a woman aged 25 to 39 with COVID-19, enrolled during active disease. The CDR3 sequence: CASRYRVGTEAFF. The CDR3 region has the DNA TGTGCCAGTAGATACAGGGTCGGCACTGAAGCTTTCTTT.